Included here is one TCR beta chain sequence, with context. The antigen is unknown. Isolating PBMCs gave at least 6 million of these cells per sample. The data are from a study of blood T cells in healthy people across ages. Overall study: About one barcoded beta molecule per two T cells was the capture yield of template switching. General observations from the study: Per million T cells, TCR beta diversity dropped roughly linearly as age increased.

The CDR3 consists of 13 residues. V lost 11 bases and J lost 6, with 17 bases in between. From germline, CDR1 is LGHDT and CDR2 YNNKEL (reference sequence). Then a second PCR, running about 7 to 11 cycles, was carried out with a sample-barcoded 5' primer and a J-beta primer mix. Every sample returned 2.5 million or more CDR3-containing paired-end reads. TCRdb analysed the 5' RACE reads with MiXCR anew, one entry per CDR3 protein. The profile shows 1.2 million to 1.5 million distinct CDR3 sequences, 42% of them singletons. This TCR was sampled from a young woman in good health. Input material: blood. This rearrangement joins TRBV3-1 to TRBJ2-1; possible D gene TRBD2, 5 bases. CDR3 protein: CAVIGGGSNEQFF. CDR3 nucleotide sequence: TGTGCCGTCATTGGAGGAGGAAGCAATGAGCAGTTCTTC.